Included here is one T cell receptor beta chain sequence, with context. This clonotype was picked up many times. The antigen it recognizes is unknown. No quality values exist for individual bases; no much larger clone is one base distant. The data originate from a study of molecular identifiers for immune sequencing clone quantification (dated by TCRdb to 2016 to 2019). About the investigation overall: For a replicate experiment, RNA from approximately 20,000 or 98,000 naive CD8 T cells was divided into five aliquots, and four of the five aliquots were sequenced. This methods study benchmarked molecular-identifier clustering-based TCR repertoire sequencing (MIDCIRS) and TCR RNA copy counting, using CD8 T cells to do so.

To prepare the library, PCR was applied. Sequencer: Illumina HiSeq 4000. Bulk TCR libraries were generated as previously described, with the TCR primers listed in Table S5 used. Purification of total RNA was performed with the Qiagen AllPrep DNA/RNA kit. Reads from multiple sequencing runs of the same library were pooled before analysis. The paper's data handling went like this. Reads were retained only if an exact TCR constant sequence was present, and the retained reads were trimmed to 150 nt and grouped according to their 12-nt molecular barcodes. Reads inside each barcode group were sub-clustered using a 15% Levenshtein threshold, and a quality-weighted consensus sequence was constructed for each RNA molecule. Non-functional sequences were discarded, and so were lower-count sequences lying one edit away from another sequence. Based on fitting two negative binomial distributions, any barcode sub-cluster with under 20% of the maximum read count was discarded. Clones were called with MiXCR by TCRdb after fastp trimmed the public reads at Q25, and only in-frame beta chains were retained. Rows matching on CDR3 protein sequence are summarized as one entry with the most common DNA and genes. TCRdb's processing, not the study's, gives the V and J calls here. A total of over 600,000 distinct CDR3 sequences appear in this sample, 15% to 20% of them only once. Of the sample, roughly 0.9% falls within the top ten clones.

Naive CD8 T cell libraries were made from around 18,000 to 910,000 sorted cells using 10%, 30% or 50% of purified RNA. On a BD FACSAria II, naive CD8 T cells were FACS-sorted as CD8+CD4-CCR7+CD45RA+ and collected into RLT Plus buffer. Roughly nine TCR copies' worth of Jurkat RNA were spiked into roughly 19,000-1,000,000 naive CD8 T cell samples to test detection sensitivity. Enrichment of CD8 T cells was done with RosetteSep CD8+ T Cell Enrichment Cocktail plus Ficoll-Paque, and ACK red cell lysis came afterward. CDR1 SGHTS and CDR2 YDEGEE were looked up in the germline V gene. The CDR3 holds 15 amino acids from the cysteine to the phenylalanine. Only the CDR3 part of the read is kept: 45 bases, read in frame from the first base. V is shortened by 0 bases, J by 5 bases, and the region joining them spans 14 bases. General conclusions and limits of the study: Approximately 3.3 recovered TCR RNA copies per cell were obtained by modeling, versus around 10 by digital PCR, implying a capture efficiency of about 30%. Even against a background of one million naive CD8 T cells, spiked-in Jurkat TCR RNA amounting to a single cell's worth was reported to be detectable. Highly expanded clone sizes could be underestimated because identical TCR molecules may share a barcode. In CMV-specific effector cells, clones with more than 20 RNA copies contained over 99% of molecules, whereas in naive cells such clones contained under 1% of molecules. When barcode sub-clustering was not used, chimeric consensus sequences inflated TCR diversity, with chimeras reaching as high as 47%. The naive libraries included spiked-in Jurkat TCR RNA (roughly nine copies' worth), and this Jurkat TCR RNA is not part of the donor repertoire.

Here the chain combines TRBV5-8 and TRBJ1-1, with a weak D call of TRBD1 (5 bases match). Material for sequencing was naive CD8+ T cells from blood, with Jurkat cell RNA spiked in. The sample's cell subset or site label, decoded: FACS-sorted CD8+CD4-CCR7+CD45RA+ naive T cells. This sequence originates from a human donor in good health. Some libraries in this study had Jurkat cell RNA spiked in. Here the CDR3 is given as CASSLVQVLKTEAFF. The nucleotide sequence is given as TGTGCCAGCAGCTTGGTACAGGTCTTAAAGACTGAAGCTTTCTTT.